Below are 30 T cell receptor beta chains sequenced from a single sample in a study of cytomegalovirus exposure and HLA in healthy donors (dated 2017 in TCRdb). Library preparation used the immunoSEQ multiplex PCR assay. A mixture of 60 forward primers for TCR Vbeta segments and 13 reverse primers for TCR Jbeta segments was used in the multiplex PCR. TCRdb obtained this table from immuneACCESS and retained in-frame rearrangements with V and J assigned. These tables miss some clones; where compared with another copy, unresolved V genes account for less than half of the shortfall, and the remainder is unexplained. The sample records over 75,000 clones, 75% to 85% of which are singletons. Together, the top ten hold about 3.4% of the sample. The specimen was PBMCs. These receptors all stem from a young man in good health and CMV-seropositive.

This chain joins TRBV7-2 and TRBJ2-7; 9 bases are shared with TRBD1. The J segment lost 4 bases and the V segment lost 3 bases, leaving 7 bases of the junction unmatched. The CDR3 is 15 residues long. CDR1 and CDR2 (germline): SGHTA, FQGNSA. The CDR3 DNA reads as TGTGCCAGCAGCTTGAGCGGGACAGGGTTATACGAGCAGTACTTC. Translating gives CASSLSGTGLYEQYF. Full variable domain (outside the CDR3, taken from reference TRBV7-2 and TRBJ2-7): GAGVSQSPSNKVTEKGKDVELRCDPISGHTALYWYRQSLGQGLEFLIYFQGNSAPDKSGLPSDRFSAERTGGSVSTLTIQRTQQEDSAVYLCASSLSGTGLYEQYFGPGTRLTVT.

The V call is TRBV10-3, the J call TRBJ1-2; D possibly corresponds to TRBD1 (6 bases). Germline-derived CDR1 and CDR2 are ENHRY and SYGVKD. V lost 11 bases and J 5 bases, leaving 24 bases between the germline ends. The CDR3 is made up of 15 amino acids. The CDR3: CAAKGEQGVRYGYTF. The CDR3 bases are TGTGCCGCTAAGGGGGAACAGGGTGTTAGATATGGCTACACCTTC.

This chain links TRBV5-1 with TRBJ1-1; TRBD1 agrees at 8 bases. In germline, CDR1 is SGHRS, CDR2 YFSETQ. This CDR3 spans 16 amino acids. Germline trimming cut 6 bases from V and 2 bases from J; bases unmatched to any gene: 12. The CDR3 spells CASTWTGRVENTEAFF. CDR3 in DNA: TGCGCCAGCACCTGGACAGGGAGGGTGGAAAACACTGAAGCTTTCTTT.

The rearrangement joins TRBV18 to TRBJ1-1; TRBD1 aligns across 8 bases. The J segment lost 2 bases and the V segment lost 3 bases, leaving 2 bases of the junction unmatched. Germline assignment: CDR1 KGHSH and CDR2 LQKENI. This CDR3 contains 14 residues. Here the CDR3 reads CASSPGTGNTEAFF. CDR3 DNA sequence: TGTGCCAGCTCACCCGGGACAGGCAACACTGAAGCTTTCTTT.

The chain is built from TRBV19 and TRBJ1-1, with TRBD1 matching 7 bases. With 2 bases clipped from V and 5 bases from J, the junction kept 5 bases outside the gene matches. The CDR3 contains 14 residues. CDR1 and CDR2 (germline): LNHDA, SQIVND (reference sequence). The CDR3 DNA sequence: TGTGCCAGTAGTATATCGGGACAGTTTACTGAAGCTTTCTTT. Encoded protein: CASSISGQFTEAFF.

The chain carries TRBV2 and TRBJ1-4; 9 bases agree with TRBD1. CDR3 size: 15 residues. Germline CDR1 and CDR2: SNHLY and FYNNEI. The V segment lost 5 bases and the J segment 8 bases; nucleotides outside the gene matches: 9. As DNA, the CDR3 is TGTGCCAGCAGTAAACCGGGACAGGGCAGGGAAAAACTGTTTTTT. Translated: CASSKPGQGREKLFF.

This clone showed up just once. V gene TRBV28 combines with J gene TRBJ2-7, with D possibly being TRBD2 (5 bases). Germline CDR1 is MDHEN and CDR2 is SYDVKM. The CDR3 covers 11 residues. Trimming removed 3 bases at V and 7 bases at J, with 7 bases between. CDR3 sequence (DNA): TGTGCCAGCAGTTTTCCGGGGGAGCAGTACTTC. Its translation: CASSFPGEQYF.

The chain is built from TRBV5-6 and TRBJ1-6; no reliable D call. This CDR3 is 13 amino acids long. V shed 4 bases and J shed 7 bases, with 9 bases lying between them. Per germline, CDR1 SGHDT and CDR2 YYEEEE. CDR3 protein: CASSRWANSPLHF. CDR3 sequence (DNA): TGTGCCAGCAGCCGATGGGCCAATTCACCCCTCCACTTT.

V is TRBV13 and J is TRBJ2-7; TRBD2 might be the D (5 bases). Per the germline V gene, CDR1 is PRHDT and CDR2 is FYEKMQ (reference sequence). The CDR3 loop spans 15 amino acids. V gave up 5 bases and J gave up 0 bases, with 14 bases separating them. The CDR3: CASSRQRGSSYEQYF. For the CDR3, the DNA is TGTGCCAGCAGCCGCCAGCGAGGGTCCTCCTACGAGCAGTACTTC.

The chain links TRBV2 to TRBJ1-2, with unresolved D. The V end lost 4 bases, the J end lost 4 bases, and 13 bases lay between the germline ends. CDR3 length: 14 amino acids. Germline V CDR1 and CDR2: SNHLY, FYNNEI. CDR3 nucleotide sequence: TGTGCCAGCAGTGTGCCAGGTATCAGCTATGGCTACACCTTC. Translated, it gives CASSVPGISYGYTF.

The CDR3 sequence: CASSHGTSEYNEQFF. The CDR3 DNA reads TGCGCCAGCAGCCACGGGACTAGCGAGTACAATGAGCAGTTCTTC. The V and J genes are TRBV5-1 and TRBJ2-1; TRBD2 matches 10 bases. The CDR3 runs to 15 residues. Germline loops: CDR1 SGHRS, CDR2 YFSETQ. Trimming removed 4 bases from V and 4 bases from J; junction bases left unmatched: 5.

The chain couples TRBV6-1 to TRBJ2-3; 7 bases fit TRBD1. J gave up 6 bases and V 10 bases, and 4 bases lay outside the gene matches. The CDR3 has 11 residues. Per the germline V gene, CDR1 is MNHNS and CDR2 is SASEGT. This CDR3 is CATDRVDTQYF. The CDR3 bases are TGTGCCACAGACAGGGTGGATACGCAGTATTTT.

The rearrangement links TRBV5-5 to TRBJ2-1; TRBD2 matches 8 bases. Germline V gene sequence: CDR1 SGHKS, CDR2 YYEKEE (reference sequence). The CDR3 spans 18 residues. With V trimmed by 0 bases and J by 7 bases, 15 bases remained unmatched. The CDR3 DNA sequence: TGTGCCAGCAGCTTGGGGGTTCCCCAGCGGGAGCTGGTGAATGAGCAGTTCTTC. This sequence encodes CASSLGVPQRELVNEQFF.

This chain links TRBV11-3 with TRBJ2-1; 10 bases align to TRBD2. CDR1 is SGHNT and CDR2 is YENEEA in the germline V gene. The CDR3 spans 15 residues. With 5 bases clipped from V and 2 bases from J, the junction kept 3 bases outside the gene matches. The CDR3 DNA reads as TGTGCCAGCAGCCGGGGACTAGCGACCTACAATGAGCAGTTCTTC. Protein sequence: CASSRGLATYNEQFF.

The CDR3: CASSSGTSEYNEQFF. CDR3 sequence (DNA): TGTGCCAGCAGCTCCGGGACTAGCGAATACAATGAGCAGTTCTTC. The chain joins TRBV7-9 to TRBJ2-1; 10 nucleotides agree with TRBD2. The CDR3 is made up of 15 amino acids. Germline V CDR1 and CDR2: SEHNR, FQNEAQ (reference sequence). Trimming removed 4 bases from V and 4 bases from J; junction bases left unmatched: 4.

The chain recombines TRBV28 with TRBJ2-7; D unclear. Germline lookup yields CDR1 MDHEN and CDR2 SYDVKM. The CDR3 has 13 amino acids. V was cut by 4 bases and J by 12 bases, with 19 bases left in between. The CDR3 is CASSWSIGSSLYF. CDR3 bases: TGTGCCAGCAGTTGGAGCATAGGATCTTCCCTGTACTTC.

This clone was detected once. In DNA, the CDR3 is TGTGCTAGTGGTTTGCGACTAGCGGGAACAGATACGCAGTATTTT. This sequence encodes CASGLRLAGTDTQYF. V usage is TRBV12-5 and J usage is TRBJ2-3; TRBD2 aligns across 11 bases. Germline V gives CDR1 LGHNT, CDR2 FRNRAP. The trim removed 2 bases at V and 3 bases at J, leaving 1 base unmatched. The CDR3 is 15 residues long.

The genes are TRBV2 and TRBJ2-5, with TRBD1 matching over 8 bases. The end of the DNA aligns better with TRBJ2-7, so the J call may be wrong. The CDR3 contains 14 residues. From germline, CDR1 is SNHLY and CDR2 FYNNEI. CDR3 sequence: CASSPSGGLYEQYF. The CDR3 DNA sequence: TGTGCCAGCAGTCCGTCAGGGGGCCTCTACGAGCAGTACTTC.

This sequence joins TRBV4-3 and TRBJ2-7; the D gene is possibly TRBD1 (5 bases). Per germline, CDR1 LGHNA and CDR2 YSLEER. The CDR3 loop spans 15 amino acids. Trimming took off 1 base at V and 2 bases at J, with 12 bases between the two ends. The CDR3 region is CASSQVVGAAYEQYF. CDR3 nucleotides: TGCGCCAGCAGCCAAGTAGTAGGGGCGGCCTACGAGCAGTACTTC.

This clone was found a few times. V usage is TRBV18 and J usage is TRBJ2-4; possible D gene TRBD1, 6 bases. The CDR3 extends over 16 amino acids. V was trimmed by 3 bases and J by 0 bases, leaving 12 bases between them. Looked up from germline, CDR1 is KGHSH and CDR2 is LQKENI. CDR3 bases: TGTGCCAGCTCACCCCAGGGGCTTGCAGCCAAAAACATTCAGTACTTC. Residues: CASSPQGLAAKNIQYF.

V and J are TRBV28 and TRBJ1-2; D may be TRBD1 (5 bases). Trimming left V 2 bases short and J 4 bases short, with 5 bases between. CDR1 MDHEN and CDR2 SYDVKM come from the germline V gene. The CDR3 consists of 12 residues. The CDR3 here is CASSLTGYGYTF. CDR3 coding DNA: TGTGCCAGCAGTTTAACAGGCTATGGCTACACCTTC.

V usage is TRBV11-2 and J usage is TRBJ2-1; possibly TRBD2 for D (5 bases). The germline gives CDR1 SGHAT, CDR2 FQNNGV. CDR3 length: 16 residues. Trimming removed 1 base at V and 0 bases at J, with 10 bases between. In nucleotides, the CDR3 is TGTGCCAGCAGCTTAGTACCCCGGGGCTCCTACAATGAGCAGTTCTTC. This translates into CASSLVPRGSYNEQFF.

The chain combines TRBV7-9 with TRBJ2-1; TRBD2 matches 11 bases. With 6 bases clipped from V and 6 bases from J, the junction kept 13 bases outside the gene matches. Germline V gene lookup returns CDR1 SEHNR and CDR2 FQNEAQ (reference sequence). CDR3 size: 17 residues. CDR3: CASRQGGLAARANEQFF. The CDR3 DNA sequence: TGTGCCAGCAGGCAAGGGGGACTAGCGGCGAGGGCCAATGAGCAGTTCTTC.

J is TRBJ2-1 and V is TRBV11-3; D remains ambiguous. The CDR3 runs 12 residues. V lost 5 bases to trimming and J lost 9 bases, with 11 bases between them. CDR1 and CDR2 from the germline V gene are SGHNT and YENEEA. The CDR3 DNA is TGTGCCAGCAGCCCAACTCTTGGTGAGCAGTTCTTC. It translates to CASSPTLGEQFF.

CDR3 sequence: CAISPGQHQPQHF. CDR3 nucleotides: TGTGCCATCAGCCCGGGACAACATCAGCCCCAGCATTTT. The V call is TRBV10-3, the J call TRBJ1-5; D is perhaps TRBD1 (6 bases). This CDR3 is 13 amino acids long. The germline V gene has CDR1 ENHRY and CDR2 SYGVKD. Trimming pared 6 bases from V and 5 bases from J, leaving 11 bases between.

This chain connects TRBV28 to TRBJ1-3, with D hard to call. In germline, CDR1 is MDHEN, CDR2 SYDVKM. V was pared by 4 bases and J by 3 bases, with 13 bases between. This CDR3 spans 15 amino acids. The CDR3 nucleotides read TGTGCCAGCAGTTCCCCCCCAGGCCGTGGAAACACCATATATTTT. Its translation: CASSSPPGRGNTIYF.

This clone has a handful of counts. The genes are TRBV5-4 and TRBJ2-5, with 13 bases fitting TRBD2. Trimming took 4 bases from V and 2 from J; bases not matched to a gene: 11. The CDR3 covers 18 residues. Germline V gives CDR1 SGHNT, CDR2 YYREEE (reference sequence). The CDR3 here is CASSPPGLAGVGQETQYF. CDR3 DNA sequence: TGTGCCAGCAGCCCCCCCGGACTAGCGGGAGTTGGGCAAGAGACCCAGTACTTC.

The chain links TRBV11-2 to TRBJ2-1, with 12 bases identical to TRBD1. The V gene's germline CDR1 is SGHAT and CDR2 FQNNGV. Trimming at V came to 2 bases and at J to 7 bases, leaving 6 bases not matched to a gene. This CDR3 contains 16 residues. The DNA for the CDR3 is TGTGCCAGCAGCTTAATCCGGGACAGGGGGCCGAATGAGCAGTTCTTC. Amino acid sequence: CASSLIRDRGPNEQFF.

The DNA for the CDR3 is TGTGCCAGTAGTATCTTGGGTTTGGGACAGGGTACCTACAATGAGCAGTTCTTC. Amino acid sequence: CASSILGLGQGTYNEQFF. This sequence joins TRBV19 and TRBJ2-1, with 9 bases fitting TRBD1. Per the germline V gene, CDR1 is LNHDA and CDR2 is SQIVND (reference sequence). CDR3 length: 18 amino acids. V dropped 3 bases and J dropped 2; count of bases not matched to a gene: 11. The entire variable domain, with the rest obtained from reference TRBV19 and TRBJ2-1, is as follows: DGGITQSPKYLFRKEGQNVTLSCEQNLNHDAMYWYRQDPGQGLRLIYYSQIVNDFQKGDIAEGYSVSREKKESFPLTVTSAQKNPTAFYLCASSILGLGQGTYNEQFFGPGTRLTVL.

The chain recombines TRBV21-1 with TRBJ1-5; TRBD1 reflects the table's D call only, with no check against the DNA. TRBV21-1 counts as a pseudogene. CDR3 length: 17 residues. Here the CDR3 DNA reads TGTGCCAGCAGCAAAAAATTTGCGGCAGGGGAAAGTCAGCCCCAGCATTTT. This gives the protein CASSKKFAAGESQPQHF.